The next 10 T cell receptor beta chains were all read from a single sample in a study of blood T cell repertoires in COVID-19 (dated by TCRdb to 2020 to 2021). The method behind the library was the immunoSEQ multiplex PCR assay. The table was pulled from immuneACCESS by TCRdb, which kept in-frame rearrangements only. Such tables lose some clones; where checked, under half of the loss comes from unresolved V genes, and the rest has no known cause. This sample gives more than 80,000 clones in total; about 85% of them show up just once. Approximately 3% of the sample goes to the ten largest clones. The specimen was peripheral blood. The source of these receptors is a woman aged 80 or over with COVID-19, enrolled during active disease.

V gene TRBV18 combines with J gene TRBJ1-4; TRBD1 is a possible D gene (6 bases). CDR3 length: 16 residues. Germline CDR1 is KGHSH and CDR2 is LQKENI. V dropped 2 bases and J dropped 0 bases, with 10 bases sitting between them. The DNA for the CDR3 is TGTGCCAGCTCACCAGGACAGCGTGCAACTAATGAAAAACTGTTTTTT. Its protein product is CASSPGQRATNEKLFF.

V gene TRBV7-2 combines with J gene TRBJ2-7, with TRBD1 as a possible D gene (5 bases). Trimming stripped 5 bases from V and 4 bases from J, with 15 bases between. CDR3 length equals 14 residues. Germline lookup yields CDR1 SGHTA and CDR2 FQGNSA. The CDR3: CASSPNSNRYEQYF. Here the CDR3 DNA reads TGTGCCAGCAGCCCTAACAGCAACAGGTACGAGCAGTACTTC.

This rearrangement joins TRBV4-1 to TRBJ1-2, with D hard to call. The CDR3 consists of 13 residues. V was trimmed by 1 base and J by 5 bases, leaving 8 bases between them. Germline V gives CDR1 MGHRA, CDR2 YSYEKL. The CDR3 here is CASSQARFYGYTF. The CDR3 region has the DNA TGCGCCAGCAGCCAAGCCAGGTTTTATGGCTACACCTTC.

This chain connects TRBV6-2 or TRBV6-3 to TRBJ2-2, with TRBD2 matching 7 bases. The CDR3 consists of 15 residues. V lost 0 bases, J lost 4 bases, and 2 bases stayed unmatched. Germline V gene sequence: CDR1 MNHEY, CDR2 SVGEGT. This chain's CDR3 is CASSYSGTITGELFF. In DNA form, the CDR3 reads TGTGCCAGCAGTTACTCCGGGACTATCACCGGGGAGCTGTTTTTT.

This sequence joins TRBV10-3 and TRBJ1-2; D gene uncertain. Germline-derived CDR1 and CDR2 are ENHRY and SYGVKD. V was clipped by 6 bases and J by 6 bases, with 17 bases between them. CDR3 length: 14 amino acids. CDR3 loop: CAIRLDGKLDGYTF. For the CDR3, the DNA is TGTGCCATCAGGTTAGACGGGAAGTTGGATGGCTACACCTTC.

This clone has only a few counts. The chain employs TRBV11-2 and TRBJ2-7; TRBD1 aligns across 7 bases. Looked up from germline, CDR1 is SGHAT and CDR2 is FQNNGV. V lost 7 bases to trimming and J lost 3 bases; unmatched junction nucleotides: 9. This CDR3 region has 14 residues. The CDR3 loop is CASTRQGEVYEQYF. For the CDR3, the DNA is TGTGCCAGCACCCGACAGGGTGAGGTCTACGAGCAGTACTTC.

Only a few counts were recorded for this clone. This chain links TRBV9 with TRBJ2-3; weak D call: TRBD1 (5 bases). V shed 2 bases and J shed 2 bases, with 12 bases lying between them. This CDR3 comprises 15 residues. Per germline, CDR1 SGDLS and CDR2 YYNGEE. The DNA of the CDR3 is TGTGCCAGCAGCGTTGGGGTAGGACACACAGATACGCAGTATTTT. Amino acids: CASSVGVGHTDTQYF.

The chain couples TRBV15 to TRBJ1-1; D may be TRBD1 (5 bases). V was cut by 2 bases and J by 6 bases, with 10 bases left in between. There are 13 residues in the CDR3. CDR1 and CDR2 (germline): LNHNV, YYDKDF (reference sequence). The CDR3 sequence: CATSRQGMSEAFF. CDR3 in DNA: TGTGCCACCAGCAGACAGGGTATGTCTGAAGCTTTCTTT.

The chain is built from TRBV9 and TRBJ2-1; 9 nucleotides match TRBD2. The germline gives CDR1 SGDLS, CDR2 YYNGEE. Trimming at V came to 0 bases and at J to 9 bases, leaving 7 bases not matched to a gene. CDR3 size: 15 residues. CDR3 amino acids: CASSVDPSGDGEQFF. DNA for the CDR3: TGTGCCAGCAGCGTAGATCCTAGCGGGGATGGTGAGCAGTTCTTC.

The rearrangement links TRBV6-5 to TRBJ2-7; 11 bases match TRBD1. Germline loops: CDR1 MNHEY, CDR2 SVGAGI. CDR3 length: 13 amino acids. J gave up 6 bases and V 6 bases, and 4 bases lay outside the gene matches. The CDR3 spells CASSGTGGFEQYF. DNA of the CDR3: TGTGCCAGCAGCGGGACAGGGGGGTTCGAGCAGTACTTC.